The next 11 T cell receptor beta chains were all read from a single sample in a study of cytomegalovirus exposure and HLA in healthy donors. Assay used: immunoSEQ multiplex PCR; TCRdb lists only in-frame clones, some missing. The data hold about 83,000 clones, with around 96% observed a single time. Specimen: PBMCs. The receptors come from a woman under 30 in good health and CMV-seronegative.

This rearrangement joins TRBV4-1 to TRBJ2-7; D unclear. V was cut by 1 base and J by 3 bases, with 16 bases left in between. The CDR3 loop spans 16 amino acids. CDR1 is MGHRA, CDR2 YSYEKL, per germline. The CDR3 DNA reads TGCGCCAGCAGCCAAGGAGCGACTCGTCATGACTACGAGCAGTACTTC. It codes for CASSQGATRHDYEQYF.

The rearrangement links TRBV30 to TRBJ2-7, with 12 bases matching TRBD2. V dropped 2 bases and J dropped 4; count of bases not matched to a gene: 6. The CDR3 spans 15 residues. The germline gives CDR1 GTSNPN, CDR2 SVGIG (reference sequence). DNA for the CDR3: TGTGCCTGGAGTCCGACTAGCGGGAGTGGTTACGAGCAGTACTTC. It encodes CAWSPTSGSGYEQYF.

The chain links TRBV19 to TRBJ2-1; a possible D gene is TRBD1 (6 bases). Trimming took off 5 bases at V and 5 bases at J, with 19 bases between the two ends. The CDR3 is 16 amino acids. Germline assignment: CDR1 LNHDA and CDR2 SQIVND (reference sequence). The CDR3 protein is CASSAGDGLINNEQFF. As DNA, the CDR3 is TGTGCCAGTAGTGCAGGGGACGGATTAATAAACAATGAGCAGTTCTTC. The full variable domain, with the rest looked up from reference TRBV19 and TRBJ2-1, is DGGITQSPKYLFRKEGQNVTLSCEQNLNHDAMYWYRQDPGQGLRLIYYSQIVNDFQKGDIAEGYSVSREKKESFPLTVTSAQKNPTAFYLCASSAGDGLINNEQFFGPGTRLTVL.

CDR3 coding DNA: TGTGCCAGCAGCTTACGACTAGCGGGAGCAAGGTCCTACGAGCAGTACTTC. Protein product: CASSLRLAGARSYEQYF. This sequence joins TRBV11-2 and TRBJ2-7; 12 positions match TRBD2. There are 17 residues in the CDR3. The germline gives CDR1 SGHAT, CDR2 FQNNGV. V lost 2 bases to trimming and J lost 1 base; unmatched junction nucleotides: 6.

This chain uses TRBV28 with TRBJ2-1; tentative D call: TRBD1 (6 bases). Trimming removed 7 bases at V and 8 bases at J, with 24 bases between. The CDR3 length is 16 residues. Looked up from germline, CDR1 is MDHEN and CDR2 is SYDVKM. CDR3 protein: CASTKADRPKSHEQFF. The DNA for the CDR3 is TGTGCCAGCACCAAAGCCGACAGGCCCAAAAGCCATGAGCAGTTCTTC.

This chain connects TRBV7-2 to TRBJ2-2; 8 bases are a match to TRBD1. Germline V gene data show CDR1 as SGHTA and CDR2 as FQGNSA. This CDR3 has 14 amino acids. V gave up 5 bases and J gave up 5 bases; unmatched junction bases: 4. The CDR3 sequence is CASSGQGGTGELFF. CDR3 coding DNA: TGTGCCAGCAGCGGACAGGGCGGGACCGGGGAGCTGTTTTTT.

The CDR3 loop is CASSLGGTAKNTEAFF. The CDR3 nucleotides read TGTGCCAGCAGTTTAGGAGGGACAGCCAAGAACACTGAAGCTTTCTTT. The chain joins TRBV28 to TRBJ1-1; 7 bases are shared with TRBD1. V shed 2 bases, J shed 1 base, and the junction held 7 bases outside the gene matches. Germline lookup yields CDR1 MDHEN and CDR2 SYDVKM. The CDR3 totals 16 residues.

This sequence joins TRBV19 and TRBJ1-1, with a tentative D call TRBD1 (6 bases). Germline V gene lookup returns CDR1 LNHDA and CDR2 SQIVND (reference sequence). V gave up 7 bases and J gave up 3 bases, with 12 bases separating them. The length of the CDR3 is 13 residues. CDR3 sequence reads: CASTQQGDTEAFF. The CDR3 DNA reads TGTGCCAGTACCCAACAGGGAGACACTGAAGCTTTCTTT.

The rearrangement uses TRBV4-1 and TRBJ1-1; D uncertain. Looked up from germline, CDR1 is MGHRA and CDR2 is YSYEKL. Trimming removed 6 bases at V and 0 bases at J, with 8 bases between. The CDR3 length is 13 residues. CDR3 sequence reads: CASRTDMNTEAFF. The CDR3, as DNA: TGCGCCAGCAGAACAGACATGAACACTGAAGCTTTCTTT.

The chain is built from TRBV19 and TRBJ1-1; D may be TRBD1 (5 bases). The CDR3 is 12 amino acids. V gave up 5 bases and J gave up 5 bases, with 9 bases separating them. Germline loops: CDR1 LNHDA, CDR2 SQIVND (reference sequence). CDR3 amino acids: CASSQGWTEAFF. CDR3 DNA sequence: TGTGCCAGTAGTCAGGGTTGGACTGAAGCTTTCTTT. The variable domain in full, completed from reference TRBV19 and TRBJ1-1, reads DGGITQSPKYLFRKEGQNVTLSCEQNLNHDAMYWYRQDPGQGLRLIYYSQIVNDFQKGDIAEGYSVSREKKESFPLTVTSAQKNPTAFYLCASSQGWTEAFFGQGTRLTVV.

The chain joins TRBV9 to TRBJ2-5, with 7 positions matching TRBD2. V lost 2 bases to trimming and J lost 5 bases; unmatched junction nucleotides: 12. Germline lookup yields CDR1 SGDLS and CDR2 YYNGEE. This CDR3 contains 16 residues. Written as DNA, the CDR3 is TGTGCCAGCAGCGTGGAGTGGACTAGGCTCGGGGAGACCCAGTACTTC. Protein sequence: CASSVEWTRLGETQYF.